The present entry profiles one T cell receptor (beta chain) with its context. As yet, its antigen is unknown. The data belong to a study of PD-L1 blockade in urothelial cancer. Study-wide points: Durable benefit was linked to greater 3-week expansion of tumor-associated blood clones.

Germline assignment: CDR1 SNHLY and CDR2 FYNNEI. The ends were cut back, 7 bases at V and 7 bases at J, with 22 bases in the middle. The length of the CDR3 is 16 residues. As to time point: pretreatment peripheral blood. Clones were sequenced by immunoSEQ multiplex PCR, and TCRdb holds only the in-frame ones, with some missing. The table has 72,000 or so clones, 70% to 90% seen once. This sample comprised PBMCs, obtained around atezolizumab (anti-PD-L1) treatment. This clonotype originated in a man aged 60 to 69 with urothelial cancer. This rearrangement joins TRBV2 to TRBJ1-4; D possibly corresponds to TRBD1 (6 bases). This chain's CDR3 is CASNIGGHLSPEKLFF. CDR3 DNA sequence: TGTGCCAGCAACATTGGGGGACACCTGAGTCCTGAAAAACTGTTTTTT.